The present T cell receptor beta chain was sequenced within a study of T cells expressing NK-cell markers (dated by TCRdb to 2018 to 2021). Some background on the complete study: TCR beta-chain repertoires were profiled in sorted CD3+CD56+NKG2C+, CD3+CD56+NKG2C- and CD3+CD56-NKG2C+ T-cell subsets from fewer than 10 donors. Randomly selected healthy volunteers, three men and five women, were used as the eight sequenced donors. Illumina HiSeq 2000/2500, MiSeq or NextSeq was used to sequence libraries as 2 x 150 bp reads. Of the eight sequenced donors, seven were found to be HCMV-seropositive and one was found to be HCMV-seronegative.

From cysteine to phenylalanine, the CDR3 is 14 amino acids long. The DNA is unrecorded. The germline V gene gives CDR1 as MGHRA and CDR2 as YSYEKL. The reads were generated on an Illumina HiSeq 2000. The TCR beta cDNA libraries were made using 5'RACE template switching, a step that added both a universal primer site and unique molecular identifiers. Priming for cDNA synthesis came from the TCR beta constant segment, and two successive PCR amplification steps followed. The source study handled its data this way. MIGEC was used to demultiplex reads and group reads by UMI, and MiTCR was used to assemble and quantify clonotypes. Only TCR cDNA sequences supported by at least two reads were kept to exclude erroneous sequences. The tcR package was used for downstream repertoire analysis, with clonotypes matched between fractions based on CDR3 nucleotide sequence plus V segment. Antigen specificity was annotated against VDJdb with VDJmatch, allowing one amino acid substitution in CDR3. The reads went through TCRdb reprocessing, and each CDR3 protein sequence gets one entry with no DNA. These V and J calls rely on TCRdb rather than the paper's analysis. The sample has a few hundred thousand distinct CDR3 sequences on record. The ten largest clones add up to roughly 5.2% of the sample.

The full study reports these points: Those dominant clonotypes were again the most abundant among CD3+CD56-NKG2C+ cells in a handful of donors, at about 25-65%. For six donors, the dominant CD3+CD56+NKG2C+ clonotypes were among the top 10 CD8+ clonotypes and accounted for roughly 1.0-8% of CD8+ T cells. It remained unclear whether the expanded NKG2C-expressing T cell clones were specific for HCMV antigens.

Turning to this clonotype: This receptor's antigen is unknown.

A commercial ELISA kit detecting HCMV-specific IgG in serum was used to determine HCMV serostatus. Peripheral blood mononuclear cells were isolated from blood by Ficoll density gradient centrifugation. The chain couples TRBV4-1 to TRBJ1-1. This clonotype was obtained from a man aged 18-70 years in good health. Sequencing input: blood T cells: a sorted CD56 or NKG2C T cell subset, CD4+ or CD8+ T cells, or bulk PBMC T cells (not recorded which). The CDR3 protein: CASSQSEGNTEAFF.